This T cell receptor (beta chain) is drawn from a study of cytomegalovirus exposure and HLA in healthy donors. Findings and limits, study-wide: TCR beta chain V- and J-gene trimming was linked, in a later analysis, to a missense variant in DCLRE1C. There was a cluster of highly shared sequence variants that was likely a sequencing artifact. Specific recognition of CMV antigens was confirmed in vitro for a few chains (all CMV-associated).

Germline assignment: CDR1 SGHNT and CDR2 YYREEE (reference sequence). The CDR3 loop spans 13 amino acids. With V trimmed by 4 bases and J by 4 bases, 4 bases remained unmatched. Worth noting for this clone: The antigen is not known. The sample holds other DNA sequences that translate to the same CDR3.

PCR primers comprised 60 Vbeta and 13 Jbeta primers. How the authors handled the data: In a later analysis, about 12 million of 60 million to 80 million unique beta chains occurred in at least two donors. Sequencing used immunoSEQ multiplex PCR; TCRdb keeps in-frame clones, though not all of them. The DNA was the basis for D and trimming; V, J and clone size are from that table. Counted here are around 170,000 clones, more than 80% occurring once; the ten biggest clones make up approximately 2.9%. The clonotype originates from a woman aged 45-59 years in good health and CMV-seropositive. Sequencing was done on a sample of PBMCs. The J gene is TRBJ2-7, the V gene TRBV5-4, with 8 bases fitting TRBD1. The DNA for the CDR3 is TGTGCCAGCAGCCTCCAGGGGGCGTACGAGCAGTACTTC. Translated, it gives CASSLQGAYEQYF.